This T cell receptor beta chain was observed in a study of tumor and adjacent non-tumor tissue in lung cancer. Study summary: Stage I to III disease affected 9 to 10 men and about 5 women aged roughly 30 to 76. On average, productive TCRbeta reads reached roughly 4 million per sample.

The template was RNA from unsorted bulk tissue. TCRbeta libraries were built with three rounds of nested PCR, modified from ARM-PCR. TCRdb re-called the multiplex PCR reads through MiXCR, storing one row per CDR3 protein. The table includes fewer than 150,000 distinct CDR3 sequences, approximately 70% detected once. Study outcomes and limitations: In normal lung, the top 100 clones were significantly more dominant than in tumor. Significantly higher TCR diversity was found in tumor than normal lung.

This CDR3 has 19 residues. J was trimmed by 4 bases and V by 2 bases; bases with no gene match: 13. CDR1 is SGHRS, CDR2 YFSETQ, per germline. This clonotype was counted a few times. The antigen remains undetermined. This clonotype originated in a man aged 55-75 years with small cell lung cancer. V and J are TRBV5-1 and TRBJ2-2; 11 bases are shared with TRBD2. The sequencing input was lung tumor tissue. In DNA, the CDR3 is TGCGCCAGCAGCTTTTTCAGTACTAGCGGGAGTTCCGTCACCGGGGAGCTGTTTTTT. Translated, it gives CASSFFSTSGSSVTGELFF.